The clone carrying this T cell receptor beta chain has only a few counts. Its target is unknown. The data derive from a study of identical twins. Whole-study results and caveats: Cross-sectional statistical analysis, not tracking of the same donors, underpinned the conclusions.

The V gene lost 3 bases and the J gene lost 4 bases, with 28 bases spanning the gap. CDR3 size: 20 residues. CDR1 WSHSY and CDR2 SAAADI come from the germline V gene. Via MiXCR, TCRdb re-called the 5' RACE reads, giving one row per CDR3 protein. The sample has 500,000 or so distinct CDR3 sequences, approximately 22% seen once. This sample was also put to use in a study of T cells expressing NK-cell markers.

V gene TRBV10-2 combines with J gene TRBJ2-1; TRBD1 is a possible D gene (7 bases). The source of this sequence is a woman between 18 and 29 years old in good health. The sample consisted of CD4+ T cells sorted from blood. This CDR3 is CASSDPKGQSGGTGYNEQFF. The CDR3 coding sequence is TGCGCCAGCAGTGACCCAAAGGGACAGAGTGGTGGGACTGGGTACAATGAGCAGTTCTTC.